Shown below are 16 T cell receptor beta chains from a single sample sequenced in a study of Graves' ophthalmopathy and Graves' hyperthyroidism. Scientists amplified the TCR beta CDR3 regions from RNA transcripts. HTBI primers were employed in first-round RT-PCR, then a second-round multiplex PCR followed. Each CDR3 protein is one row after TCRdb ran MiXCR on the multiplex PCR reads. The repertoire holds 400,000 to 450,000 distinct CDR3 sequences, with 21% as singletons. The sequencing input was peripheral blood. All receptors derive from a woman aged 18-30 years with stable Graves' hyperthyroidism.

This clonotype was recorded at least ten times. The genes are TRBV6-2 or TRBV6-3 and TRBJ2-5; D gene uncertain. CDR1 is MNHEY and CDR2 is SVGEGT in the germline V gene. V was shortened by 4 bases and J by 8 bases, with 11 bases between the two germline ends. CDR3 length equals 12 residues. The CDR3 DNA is TGTGCCAGCAGTTTCTCCCCTCCCACCCAGTACTTC. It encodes CASSFSPPTQYF.

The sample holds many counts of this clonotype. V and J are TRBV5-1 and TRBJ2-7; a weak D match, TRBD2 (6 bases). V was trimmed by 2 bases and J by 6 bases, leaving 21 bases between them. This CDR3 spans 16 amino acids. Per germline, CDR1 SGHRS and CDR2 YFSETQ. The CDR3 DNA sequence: TGCGCCAGCAGCTTCCGCACAACAGGAGGGAATAGCGAGCAGTACTTC. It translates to CASSFRTTGGNSEQYF.

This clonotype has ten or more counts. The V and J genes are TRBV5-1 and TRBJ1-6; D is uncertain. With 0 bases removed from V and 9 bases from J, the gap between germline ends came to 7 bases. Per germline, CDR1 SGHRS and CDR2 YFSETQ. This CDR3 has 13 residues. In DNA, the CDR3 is TGCGCCAGCAGCTTGGTAGCAGGTTCACCCCTCCACTTT. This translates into CASSLVAGSPLHF.

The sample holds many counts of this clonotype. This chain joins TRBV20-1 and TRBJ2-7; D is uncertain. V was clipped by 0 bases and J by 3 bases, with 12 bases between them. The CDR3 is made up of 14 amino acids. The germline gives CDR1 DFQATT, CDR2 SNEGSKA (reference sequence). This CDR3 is CSARDRAGVYEQYF. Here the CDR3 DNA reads TGCAGTGCTAGAGATCGGGCAGGTGTCTACGAGCAGTACTTC.

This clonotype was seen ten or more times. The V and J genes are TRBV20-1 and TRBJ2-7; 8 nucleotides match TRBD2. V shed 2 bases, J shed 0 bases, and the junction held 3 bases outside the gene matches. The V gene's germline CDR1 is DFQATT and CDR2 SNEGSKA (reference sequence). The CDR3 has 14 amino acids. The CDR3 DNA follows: TGCAGTGCTAGAAGCCTAGCGGGCTCCTACGAGCAGTACTTC. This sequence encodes CSARSLAGSYEQYF.

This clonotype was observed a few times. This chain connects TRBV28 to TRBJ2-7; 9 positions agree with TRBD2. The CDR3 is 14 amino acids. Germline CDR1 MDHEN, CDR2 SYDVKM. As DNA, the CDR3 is TGTGCAAGCCGGCCGAGCGGGAGGAGCCACGAGCAGTACTTC. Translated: CASRPSGRSHEQYF. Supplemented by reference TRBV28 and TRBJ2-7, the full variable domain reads DVKVTQSSRYLVKRTGEKVFLECVQDMDHENMFWYRQDPGLGLRLIYFSYDVKMKEKGDIPEGYSVSREKKERFSLILESASTNQTSMYLCASRPSGRSHEQYFGPGTRLTVT.

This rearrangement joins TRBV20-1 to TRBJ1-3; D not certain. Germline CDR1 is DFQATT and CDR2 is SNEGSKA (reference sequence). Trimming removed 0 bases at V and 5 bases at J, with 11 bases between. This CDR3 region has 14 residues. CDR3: CSARDLDPRNTIYF. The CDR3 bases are TGCAGTGCTAGAGATCTGGACCCCCGAAACACCATATATTTT.

CDR3 in amino acids: CASSLSQGIGNSPLHF. The CDR3 nucleotides are TGTGCCAGCAGTTTATCCCAGGGTATCGGTAATTCACCCCTCCACTTT. The genes are TRBV28 and TRBJ1-6; maybe TRBD1 (5 bases). CDR1 is MDHEN and CDR2 is SYDVKM in the germline V gene. The V gene lost 1 base and the J gene lost 6 bases, with 13 bases spanning the gap. The CDR3 covers 16 residues.

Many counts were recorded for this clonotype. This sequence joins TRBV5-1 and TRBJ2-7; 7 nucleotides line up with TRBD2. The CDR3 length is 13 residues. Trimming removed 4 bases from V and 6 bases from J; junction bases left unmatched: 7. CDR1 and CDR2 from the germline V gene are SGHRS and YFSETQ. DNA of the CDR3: TGCGCCAGCAGCCTGAGCGGGAAACCCGAGCAGTACTTC. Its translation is CASSLSGKPEQYF.

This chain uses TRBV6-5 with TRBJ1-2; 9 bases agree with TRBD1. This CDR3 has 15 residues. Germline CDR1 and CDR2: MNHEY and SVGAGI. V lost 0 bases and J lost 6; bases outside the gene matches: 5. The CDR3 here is CASSYSGTGKDGYTF. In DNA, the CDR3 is TGTGCCAGCAGTTACTCCGGGACAGGGAAAGATGGCTACACCTTC.

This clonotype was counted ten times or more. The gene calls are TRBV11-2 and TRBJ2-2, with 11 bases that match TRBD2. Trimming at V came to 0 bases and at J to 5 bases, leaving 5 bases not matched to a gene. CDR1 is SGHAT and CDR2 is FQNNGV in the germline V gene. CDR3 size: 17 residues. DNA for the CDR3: TGTGCCAGCAGCTTAGATCTACTAGCGGGAGATACCGGGGAGCTGTTTTTT. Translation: CASSLDLLAGDTGELFF.

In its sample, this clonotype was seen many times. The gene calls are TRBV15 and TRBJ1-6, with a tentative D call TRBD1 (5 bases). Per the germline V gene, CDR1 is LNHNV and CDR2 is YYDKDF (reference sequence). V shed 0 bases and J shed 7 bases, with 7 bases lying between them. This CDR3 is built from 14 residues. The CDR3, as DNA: TGTGCCACCAGCAGAGAGAAGGGGAATTCACCCCTCCACTTT. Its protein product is CATSREKGNSPLHF.

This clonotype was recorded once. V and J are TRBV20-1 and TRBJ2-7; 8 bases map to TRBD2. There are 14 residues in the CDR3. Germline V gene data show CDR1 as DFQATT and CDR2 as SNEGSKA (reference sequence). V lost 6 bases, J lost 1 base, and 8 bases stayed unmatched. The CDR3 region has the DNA TGCAGTGCCCCGGGGGGGCTATCATCCTACGAGCAGTACTTC. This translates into CSAPGGLSSYEQYF.

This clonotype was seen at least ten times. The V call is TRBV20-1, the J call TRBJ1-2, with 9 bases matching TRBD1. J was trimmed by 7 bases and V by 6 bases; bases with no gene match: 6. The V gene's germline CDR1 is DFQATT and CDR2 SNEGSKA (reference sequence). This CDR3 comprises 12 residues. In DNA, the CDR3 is TGCAGTGCAGGGGACAGGGTTATTGGCTACACCTTC. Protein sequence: CSAGDRVIGYTF.

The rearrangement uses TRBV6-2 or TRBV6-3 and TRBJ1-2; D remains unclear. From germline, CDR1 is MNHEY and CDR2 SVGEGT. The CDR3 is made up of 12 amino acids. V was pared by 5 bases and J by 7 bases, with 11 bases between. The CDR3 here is CASSQYRGGYTF. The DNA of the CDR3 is TGTGCCAGCAGTCAATACAGAGGTGGCTACACCTTC.

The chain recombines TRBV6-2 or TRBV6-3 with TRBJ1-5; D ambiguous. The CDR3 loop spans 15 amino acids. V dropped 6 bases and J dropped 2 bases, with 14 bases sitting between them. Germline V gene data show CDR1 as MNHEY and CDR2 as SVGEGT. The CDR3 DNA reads TGTGCCAGCAGGTCGGGGTTAGAGGGCAATCAGCCCCAGCATTTT. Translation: CASRSGLEGNQPQHF.